This T cell receptor (beta chain) was captured by sequencing in a study of blood T cells in healthy people across ages. General observations from the study: Higher diversity, along with more naive CD4+ cells, distinguished long-lived donors from aged donors. PBMC samples, being unsorted, prevented any conclusive comparison of naive and antigen-experienced cells.

The CDR3 loop spans 14 amino acids. Per germline, CDR1 SNHLY and CDR2 FYNNEI. For every donor, a draw yielded 8.5 to 10 milliliters of peripheral blood. Primers used in a second PCR of roughly 6 to 12 cycles were a sample-barcoded 5' primer and a J-beta primer mix. TCRdb re-analysed the 5' RACE reads in MiXCR, keeping a single row per CDR3 protein. Of some 670,000 distinct CDR3 sequences in the sample, 52% were seen once. Details on this clonotype: No antigen is known for it.

The genes are TRBV2 and TRBJ2-5; 7 bases are a match to TRBD1. The assigned J gene may be wrong: the sequence end matches TRBJ2-7 better. The source of this sequence is a woman of 80 years or more in good health. Sequencing was performed on blood. Here the CDR3 DNA reads TGTGCCAGCAAGGCACAGACAGGGCCGTACGAGCAGTACTTC. Its translation is CASKAQTGPYEQYF.